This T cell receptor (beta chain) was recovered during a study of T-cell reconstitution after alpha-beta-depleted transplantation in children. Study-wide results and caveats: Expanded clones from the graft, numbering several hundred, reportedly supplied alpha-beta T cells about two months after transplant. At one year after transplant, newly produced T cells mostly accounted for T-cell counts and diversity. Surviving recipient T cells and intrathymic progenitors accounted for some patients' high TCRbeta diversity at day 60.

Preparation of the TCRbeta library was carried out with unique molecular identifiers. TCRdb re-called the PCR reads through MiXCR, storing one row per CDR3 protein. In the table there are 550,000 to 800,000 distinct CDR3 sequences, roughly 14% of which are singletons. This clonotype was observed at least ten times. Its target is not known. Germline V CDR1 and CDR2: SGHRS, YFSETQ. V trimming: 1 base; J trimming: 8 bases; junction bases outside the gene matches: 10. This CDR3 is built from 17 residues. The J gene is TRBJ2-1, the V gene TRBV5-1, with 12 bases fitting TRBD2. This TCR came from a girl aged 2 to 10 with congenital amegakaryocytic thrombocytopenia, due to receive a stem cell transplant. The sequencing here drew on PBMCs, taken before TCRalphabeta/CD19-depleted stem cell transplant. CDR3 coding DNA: TGCGCCAGCAGCTTGCGGCCTAGCGGGAGGGGATACCATGAGCAGTTCTTC. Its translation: CASSLRPSGRGYHEQFF.